This TCR beta chain was sequenced in a study of CD8 T cells in ankylosing spondylitis. General observations from the study: Significantly higher representation of disease-linked clones was reported for matched ankylosing spondylitis synovial fluid. Relatively scarce in peripheral blood, disease-linked clones were CD8+. There were earlier reports of some motif variants in reactive arthritis synovial fluid and blood.

The CDR3 is 13 amino acids. CDR1 and CDR2 from the germline V gene are MNHEY and SVGAGI. The V gene lost 6 bases and the J gene lost 1 base, with 9 bases spanning the gap. At least ten counts were recorded for this clonotype. No antigen is known for it. Quantitative barcoded 5'-RACE was used to prepare TCR beta libraries. TCRdb re-derived calls from the 5' RACE reads in MiXCR, one entry per CDR3 protein. This repertoire shows approximately 90,000 distinct CDR3 sequences, almost 8.5% found once; its top ten account for 9.9%. What was sequenced was blood, either unsorted or a sorted T cell fraction (not recorded which). The sequence was obtained from a male donor with ankylosing spondylitis or in good health (not recorded which). This sequence joins TRBV6-5 and TRBJ1-1; no definite D call. CDR3 DNA: TGTGCCAGCAGGGCCCAGGAGAACACTGAAGCTTTCTTT. This encodes CASRAQENTEAFF.